This is a list of T cell receptor beta chains from one sample in a study of T cell repertoires in cytomegalovirus infection. One entry per CDR3 protein results from TCRdb running MiXCR on the reads. The data hold about 920,000 distinct CDR3 sequences, with about a third observed a single time. No cognate antigen is known for these TCRs. The input for sequencing was cultured CD8+ T cells from PBMCs, taken from culture after CMV antigen stimulation. The receptors were gathered from a human donor in good health (CMV status not recorded). Some clones in this sample may be carry-over from other donors' samples. CDR3s include the opening cysteine and the closing phenylalanine or tryptophan. D genes are given only for firm matches. The listing skips clone size in some rows; elsewhere it reads once, few, many or a size class.

cdr3_aa: CASSLVTSSYNEQFF
cdr3_nt: TGTGCCAGCAGCTTAGTCACGAGCTCCTACAATGAGCAGTTCTTC
v_call: TRBV7-9
j_call: TRBJ2-1
d_call: .
clone_size: few

cdr3_aa: CASSLGTSAGDTQYF
cdr3_nt: TGTGCCAGCAGCTTGGGAACTAGCGCTGGGGATACGCAGTATTTT
v_call: TRBV5-4
j_call: TRBJ2-3
d_call: TRBD2
clone_size: .

cdr3_aa: CASSLAGGFSSYEQYF
cdr3_nt: TGTGCCAGCAGCTTAGCGGGGGGTTTCAGCTCCTACGAGCAGTACTTC
v_call: TRBV7-8
j_call: TRBJ2-7
d_call: .
clone_size: .

cdr3_aa: CASSLPERADSPLHF
cdr3_nt: TGTGCCAGCAGCTTACCCGAGCGGGCTGACTCACCCCTCCACTTT
v_call: TRBV7-8
j_call: TRBJ1-6
d_call: .
clone_size: many

cdr3_aa: CASSVPPEGVNTEAFF
cdr3_nt: TGTGCCAGCAGCGTTCCCCCCGAGGGAGTGAACACTGAAGCTTTCTTT
v_call: TRBV9
j_call: TRBJ1-1
d_call: .
clone_size: .

cdr3_aa: CAREDEYNEQFF
cdr3_nt: TGTGCCAGGGAGGACGAATACAATGAGCAGTTCTTC
v_call: TRBV7-2
j_call: TRBJ2-1
d_call: .
clone_size: many

cdr3_aa: CASRPQTFYEQFF
cdr3_nt: TGTGCCAGCAGACCCCAGACATTCTATGAGCAGTTCTTC
v_call: TRBV6-5
j_call: TRBJ2-1
d_call: .
clone_size: .

cdr3_aa: CASSYSRREGYNEQFF
cdr3_nt: TGTGCCAGCAGTTACTCTCGACGGGAGGGCTACAATGAGCAGTTCTTC
v_call: TRBV6-6
j_call: TRBJ2-1
d_call: TRBD2
clone_size: .

cdr3_aa: CASSPSSSYNEQFF
cdr3_nt: TGTGCCAGCAGTCCCTCGTCCTCCTACAATGAGCAGTTCTTC
v_call: TRBV27
j_call: TRBJ2-1
d_call: .
clone_size: many

cdr3_aa: CASSQPGSGELFF
cdr3_nt: TGTGCCAGCAGCCAACCCGGGAGCGGGGAGCTGTTTTTT
v_call: TRBV4-2
j_call: TRBJ2-2
d_call: .
clone_size: .

cdr3_aa: CAAPRGGDPGELFF
cdr3_nt: TGTGCCGCCCCTCGGGGGGGCGATCCCGGGGAGCTGTTTTTT
v_call: TRBV7-8
j_call: TRBJ2-2
d_call: TRBD2
clone_size: many

cdr3_aa: CASSGRTGFNQPQHF
cdr3_nt: TGTGCCAGCAGTGGCCGGACAGGTTTCAATCAGCCCCAGCATTTT
v_call: TRBV27
j_call: TRBJ1-5
d_call: TRBD1
clone_size: .

cdr3_aa: CASSLGPDPYYGYTF
cdr3_nt: TGTGCCAGCAGTTTAGGCCCAGATCCGTATTATGGCTACACCTTC
v_call: TRBV5-6
j_call: TRBJ1-2
d_call: .
clone_size: .

cdr3_aa: CASNRAGGNYNEQFF
cdr3_nt: TGTGCCAGTAATCGAGCGGGGGGGAACTACAATGAGCAGTTCTTC
v_call: TRBV19
j_call: TRBJ2-1
d_call: TRBD2
clone_size: many

cdr3_aa: CASSLPYYEQYF
cdr3_nt: TGTGCCAGCAGCTTACCATACTACGAGCAGTACTTC
v_call: TRBV7-2
j_call: TRBJ2-7
d_call: .
clone_size: .

cdr3_aa: CASSYWAGNMETQYF
cdr3_nt: TGTGCCAGCAGTTACTGGGCAGGGAATATGGAGACCCAGTACTTC
v_call: TRBV6-5
j_call: TRBJ2-5
d_call: .
clone_size: .

cdr3_aa: CASSLQTGGLQPQHF
cdr3_nt: TGTGCCAGCAGTCTTCAGACAGGGGGCCTTCAGCCCCAGCATTTT
v_call: TRBV28
j_call: TRBJ1-5
d_call: TRBD1
clone_size: few

cdr3_aa: CASSEPGLADYNEQFF
cdr3_nt: TGCGCCAGCAGTGAGCCGGGACTAGCGGACTACAATGAGCAGTTCTTC
v_call: TRBV10-2
j_call: TRBJ2-1
d_call: TRBD2
clone_size: .

cdr3_aa: CSAPTTPNEQFF
cdr3_nt: TGCAGTGCCCCGACCACCCCCAATGAGCAGTTCTTC
v_call: TRBV20-1
j_call: TRBJ2-1
d_call: .
clone_size: many

cdr3_aa: CASSPGLVENTQYF
cdr3_nt: TGTGCCAGCAGTCCAGGACTAGTGGAGAATACGCAGTATTTT
v_call: TRBV28
j_call: TRBJ2-3
d_call: TRBD2
clone_size: .

cdr3_aa: CASSYSVNEQFF
cdr3_nt: TGTGCCAGCAGTTACTCAGTAAATGAGCAGTTCTTC
v_call: TRBV6-2/TRBV6-3
j_call: TRBJ2-1
d_call: .
clone_size: many

cdr3_aa: CASSVAGGGYTF
cdr3_nt: TGTGCCAGCAGTGTCGCGGGGGGTGGCTACACCTTC
v_call: TRBV27
j_call: TRBJ1-2
d_call: .
clone_size: .